Presented here are 26 T cell receptor beta chains from one specimen sequenced in a study of long-term antiretroviral therapy in people with HIV. They ran version v3.0 of the immunoSEQ assay at survey level. Assay used: immunoSEQ multiplex PCR; TCRdb lists only in-frame clones, some missing. The data hold 40,000 to 50,000 clones, with less than 95% observed a single time. This specimen consisted of unsorted PBMCs, obtained 9 to 9.5 years after starting antiretroviral therapy. Receptor source: a man in his thirties or forties with HIV.

The chain recombines TRBV29-1 with TRBJ1-1, with a weak D call TRBD1 (5 bases). The germline CDR1 and CDR2 sequences are SQVTM and ANQGSEA. The CDR3 spans 12 residues. Trimming shortened V by 7 bases and J by 3 bases, and 12 bases separated the two germline ends. The CDR3 DNA follows: TGCAGCGGCGGGGGATCGGACACTGAAGCTTTCTTT. Amino acids: CSGGGSDTEAFF.

This chain uses TRBV28 with TRBJ1-6, with D uncertain. V lost 6 bases and J 3 bases, leaving 9 bases between the germline ends. Germline V gene sequence: CDR1 MDHEN, CDR2 SYDVKM. This CDR3 is built from 14 residues. The CDR3 loop is CASSGRNYNSPLHF. Here the CDR3 DNA reads TGTGCCAGCAGCGGACGGAACTATAATTCACCCCTCCACTTT.

V gene TRBV28 combines with J gene TRBJ1-4, with D uncertain. Between the trimmed V and J ends, which lost 4 bases and 5 bases, there was a span of 17 bases. The CDR3 length is 16 residues. Germline loops: CDR1 MDHEN, CDR2 SYDVKM. CDR3 nucleotide sequence: TGTGCCAGCAGTTCCACCCTTGCCGGCTGGAATGAAAAACTGTTTTTT. As protein: CASSSTLAGWNEKLFF.

The rearrangement joins TRBV6-6 to TRBJ2-5; 8 bases are a match to TRBD2. Unmatched junction bases numbered 3, after V lost 5 bases and J lost 1 base. The CDR3 spans 14 residues. Germline CDR1 is MNHNY and CDR2 is SVGAGI (reference sequence). The CDR3 protein is CASSIAGSQETQYF. The CDR3 DNA reads as TGTGCCAGCAGTATAGCGGGGAGCCAAGAGACCCAGTACTTC.

The CDR3 loop is CASRYQSSGNTIYF. DNA of the CDR3: TGTGCCAGCAGATACCAAAGCTCTGGAAACACCATATATTTT. The chain links TRBV2 to TRBJ1-3; D is unresolved. With 6 bases removed from V and 0 bases from J, the gap between germline ends came to 9 bases. The CDR3 length is 14 residues. Germline values: CDR1 SNHLY, CDR2 FYNNEI.

The chain recombines TRBV28 with TRBJ2-5; 14 bases fit TRBD2. The CDR3 consists of 17 residues. V trimming: 6 bases; J trimming: 4 bases; junction bases outside the gene matches: 10. The germline gives CDR1 MDHEN, CDR2 SYDVKM. In DNA, the CDR3 is TGTGCCAGCAGCCGGGGACTAGCGGGGGCCGAGGGAGAGACCCAGTACTTC. Amino acid sequence: CASSRGLAGAEGETQYF.

The chain uses TRBV5-1 and TRBJ2-7, with D perhaps matching TRBD1 or TRBD2 (5 bases each). The CDR3 is 16 amino acids. V lost 0 bases, J lost 2 bases, and 15 bases lay in between. CDR1 and CDR2 from the germline V gene are SGHRS and YFSETQ. CDR3 nucleotide sequence: TGCGCCAGCAGCTTGGTAGTCGGGACGATAACCTACGAGCAGTACTTC. Protein sequence: CASSLVVGTITYEQYF.

The V and J genes are TRBV2 and TRBJ2-2; no reliable D call. V was trimmed by 8 bases and J by 3 bases, leaving 10 bases between them. This CDR3 comprises 13 residues. The germline V gene has CDR1 SNHLY and CDR2 FYNNEI. CDR3 in amino acids: CASSGRYTGELFF. CDR3 DNA sequence: TGTGCCAGCTCCGGTCGGTACACCGGGGAGCTGTTTTTT.

The V call is TRBV5-1, the J call TRBJ2-5, with TRBD2 matching over 16 bases. This CDR3 has 15 residues. From germline, CDR1 is SGHRS and CDR2 YFSETQ. Trimming cost V 6 bases and J 4 bases; bases outside gene matches: 3. CDR3 region: CASKGLAGGGETQYF. CDR3 coding DNA: TGCGCCAGCAAGGGACTAGCGGGGGGGGGAGAGACCCAGTACTTC. Looking up the rest from reference TRBV5-1 and TRBJ2-5 gives the full variable domain: KAGVTQTPRYLIKTRGQQVTLSCSPISGHRSVSWYQQTPGQGLQFLFEYFSETQRNKGNFPGRFSGRQFSNSRSEMNVSTLELGDSALYLCASKGLAGGGETQYFGPGTRLLVL.

Note on this clone: One end of the junction is discordant with germline, which a read error may explain. The chain uses TRBV7-9 and TRBJ2-4; D tentatively fits TRBD1 or TRBD2 (5 bases each). This CDR3 contains 13 residues. CDR1 and CDR2 from the germline V gene are SEHNR and FQNEAQ (reference sequence). The CDR3: CASSLIGGRDRAF. The CDR3 nucleotides are TGTGCCAGCAGCTTAATTGGGGGACGGGATCGGGCCTTC.

The rearrangement links TRBV5-1 to TRBJ1-1; D unresolved. Germline-derived CDR1 and CDR2 are SGHRS and YFSETQ. Trimming removed 1 base from V and 0 bases from J, with 10 bases in between. This CDR3 is built from 15 residues. The CDR3 region has the DNA TGCGCCAGCAGCTTGATTCCCGACATGAACACTGAAGCTTTCTTT. Translated: CASSLIPDMNTEAFF.

This rearrangement joins TRBV4-1 to TRBJ1-6; D remains ambiguous. The V and J ends lost 0 bases and 7 bases respectively, with 7 bases between them. The CDR3 consists of 14 residues. CDR1 is MGHRA and CDR2 is YSYEKL in the germline V gene. The CDR3 spells CASSQDRSNSPLHF. CDR3 DNA: TGCGCCAGCAGCCAAGATCGGAGCAATTCACCCCTCCACTTT.

The chain employs TRBV10-2 and TRBJ2-2; 8 positions match TRBD2. The CDR3 is 14 amino acids. Unmatched junction bases numbered 4, after V lost 8 bases and J lost 2 bases. From germline, CDR1 is WSHSY and CDR2 SAAADI. DNA of the CDR3: TGCGCCAGCCTCCTAGCGGGCAACACCGGGGAGCTGTTTTTT. Residues: CASLLAGNTGELFF.

The chain combines TRBV12-5 with TRBJ1-2; D is unresolved. V lost 2 bases and J lost 4, with 17 bases in between. Germline CDR1 is LGHNT and CDR2 is FRNRAP. The CDR3 is 16 amino acids. CDR3 DNA: TGTGCTAGTGGTTTGTCCCGCCGGGATCTACTCTATGGCTACACCTTC. It specifies CASGLSRRDLLYGYTF.

The gene calls are TRBV30 and TRBJ2-3; either TRBD1 or TRBD2 may fit D (5 bases each). The CDR3 contains 15 residues. CDR1 is GTSNPN, CDR2 SVGIG, per germline (reference sequence). Trimming removed 2 bases from V and 0 bases from J, with 12 bases in between. The CDR3 coding sequence is TGTGCCTGGAGTCCGATGGGACCTAGCACAGATACGCAGTATTTT. It is translated as CAWSPMGPSTDTQYF.

The V gene is TRBV15, the J gene TRBJ1-2; no firm D call. CDR1 and CDR2 from the germline V gene are LNHNV and YYDKDF (reference sequence). V lost 0 bases, J lost 8 bases, and 10 bases lay in between. CDR3 length equals 13 residues. The CDR3 region has the DNA TGTGCCACCAGCAGAGATCCGGTTGAGGGCTACACCTTC. This translates into CATSRDPVEGYTF.

The chain recombines TRBV27 with TRBJ2-5, with D perhaps TRBD1 (6 bases). CDR3 size: 16 residues. The germline V gene has CDR1 MNHEY and CDR2 SMNVEV (reference sequence). Trimming removed 2 bases at V and 1 base at J, with 14 bases between. The CDR3 loop reads CASSLRRGGVQETQYF. The CDR3, as DNA: TGTGCCAGCAGTTTAAGACGAGGGGGTGTCCAAGAGACCCAGTACTTC.

The V and J genes are TRBV7-9 and TRBJ1-4; maybe TRBD1 (5 bases). CDR1 and CDR2 from the germline V gene are SEHNR and FQNEAQ (reference sequence). V was trimmed by 1 base and J by 4 bases, leaving 10 bases between them. CDR3 length: 15 residues. Here the CDR3 DNA reads TGTGCCAGCAGCTTAGGACAGAGTAGTAATGAAAAACTGTTTTTT. Its translation is CASSLGQSSNEKLFF.

The J gene is TRBJ1-4, the V gene TRBV7-2; the D is unclear. The germline gives CDR1 SGHTA, CDR2 FQGNSA. The CDR3 runs to 13 residues. Trimming took 4 bases from V and 8 from J, leaving 11 bases between them. CDR3: CASSSYSGEKLFF. The CDR3 DNA follows: TGTGCCAGCAGCTCCTACTCCGGGGAAAAACTGTTTTTT.

The chain has TRBV29-1 and TRBJ2-3; 11 bases are a match to TRBD1. The length of the CDR3 is 15 residues. V dropped 4 bases and J dropped 4; count of bases not matched to a gene: 7. Germline CDR1 and CDR2: SQVTM and ANQGSEA. CDR3 residues: CSVAFGTGGADTQYF. CDR3 nucleotide sequence: TGCAGCGTTGCTTTCGGGACAGGGGGTGCAGATACGCAGTATTTT.

The chain has TRBV6-1 and TRBJ1-1, with a possible D match to TRBD1 (6 bases). The CDR3 is 13 residues long. CDR1 is MNHNS, CDR2 SASEGT, per germline. Trimming left V 1 base short and J 5 bases short, with 8 bases between. In DNA, the CDR3 is TGTGCCAGCAGTGAAGGTAGGGGGACTGAAGCTTTCTTT. Amino acid sequence: CASSEGRGTEAFF.

This rearrangement joins TRBV6-1 to TRBJ2-7, with unresolved D. Per germline, CDR1 MNHNS and CDR2 SASEGT. The V gene lost 4 bases and the J gene lost 4 bases, with 5 bases spanning the gap. CDR3 size: 11 residues. The CDR3 is CASSVWYEQYF. The DNA for the CDR3 is TGTGCCAGCAGTGTTTGGTACGAGCAGTACTTC.

The chain links TRBV6-5 to TRBJ2-2; D is ambiguous. This CDR3 spans 12 amino acids. V lost 4 bases and J 1 base, leaving 1 base between the germline ends. Germline CDR1 reads MNHEY; CDR2 reads SVGAGI. As DNA, the CDR3 is TGTGCCAGCAGTTGGAACACCGGGGAGCTGTTTTTT. Its translation: CASSWNTGELFF.

The chain joins TRBV6-1 to TRBJ1-2; D may be TRBD1 (5 bases). The CDR3 is made up of 13 amino acids. With 5 bases removed from V and 0 bases from J, the gap between germline ends came to 7 bases. Per the germline V gene, CDR1 is MNHNS and CDR2 is SASEGT. CDR3 region: CASSLQANYGYTF. The CDR3 DNA is TGTGCCAGCAGTCTACAGGCTAACTATGGCTACACCTTC.

This rearrangement joins TRBV5-4 to TRBJ2-3, with TRBD2 matching over 12 bases. Germline V gene lookup returns CDR1 SGHNT and CDR2 YYREEE (reference sequence). J gave up 4 bases and V 3 bases, and 6 bases lay outside the gene matches. The CDR3 spans 16 residues. The CDR3 sequence: CASSSDASGGADTQYF. CDR3 in DNA: TGTGCCAGCAGCTCAGATGCTAGCGGGGGGGCAGATACGCAGTATTTT.

This chain joins TRBV9 and TRBJ2-1, with D uncertain. The CDR3 is made up of 14 amino acids. Germline V gene sequence: CDR1 SGDLS, CDR2 YYNGEE. The ends were cut back, 6 bases at V and 6 bases at J, with 16 bases in the middle. DNA for the CDR3: TGTGCCAGCAACCCCAGCAGTGGTTCCAATGAGCAGTTCTTC. This translates into CASNPSSGSNEQFF.